This record covers a single TCR beta chain. The specificity of this receptor is unknown. No per-base quality is available; no much larger clone lies one base away. V gives up 0 bases and J gives up 5 bases, and the segment between their germline ends measures 15 bases. From its cysteine to its phenylalanine, the CDR3 spans 15 amino acids. Only the CDR3 part of the read is kept: 45 bases, read in frame from the first base. Based on the germline V gene (reference sequence), the CDR1 and CDR2 sequences are SGHKS and YYEKEE. Rearranged TRB sequences spanning V, D and J segments were amplified in a multiplex touch-down PCR with a mixed TRB-A/B primer pool. Illumina adapters and sample indices were attached to the amplicons in two consecutive PCR reactions using Phusion HS II polymerase. Amplicons were gel-purified with the NucleoSpin Gel and PCR Clean-up kit, then checked with Qubit and an Agilent 2100 Bioanalyzer. The libraries were sequenced on an Illumina MiSeq with 600-cycle, single-indexed, paired-end runs. For the original study's pipeline: TRB sequences were processed with MiXCR versions 2.12 and 3.0.5. A clone was defined as each unique CDR3 nucleotide sequence, and only productive sequences supported by at least two reads were kept. The repertoire metrics were Shannon diversity, evenness, clonality (calculated as one minus evenness), and diversity profiles parameterized by alpha from 0 to 5. Generation probabilities of clones in paired pre- and post-chemotherapy samples were computed with the IGoR algorithm. Clones were called with MiXCR by TCRdb after fastp trimmed the public reads at Q25, and only in-frame beta chains were retained. Duplicate CDR3 protein sequences are folded into a single record with the most common DNA and genes. What appears here as the V and J calls and clone size reflects TCRdb's work, not the paper's. This sample lists fewer than 10,000 distinct CDR3 sequences; about 30% were detected once. The ten top clones hold about 2.6% of the sample.

This entry is derived from a study of T cell repertoires in aging, cancer and after chemotherapy (dated by TCRdb to the late 2010s). For context, the study as a whole: Donors were distributed across six age groups ranging from 30 or younger to 70 or older, with at least three individuals included per group. Alongside 95 healthy donors serving as a reference group, the cohort included 200 to 250 cancer patients, of whom more than 85 had hematological cancers and fewer than 140 had solid cancers. Control TCR repertoires from healthy donors were recorded across several months to years, and re-sampling revealed clear clonal overlap. Peripheral blood TCR beta repertoires from healthy donors and cancer patients were profiled to examine immunoaging and T cell reconstitution after chemotherapy. The complete dataset included approximately 8.8 million TCR reads.

Study-level results and caveats: In both cancer cohorts, median generation probability rose over the chemotherapy interval, which suggests that the repertoire was reconstituted through rebound thymic output. Untreated patients with hematological or solid cancers showed significantly lower blood TCR diversity and higher clonality than age-matched healthy donors. The authors noted that the repertoire data do not allow conclusions about immunological memory after chemotherapy. In healthy donors, the decline in TCR diversity with age was mainly explained by loss of richness, whereas in cancer patients loss of evenness was also found to contribute.

Genomic DNA extracted from peripheral blood, rather than sorted cells or RNA, was used as the source for amplification of TCR beta rearrangements. This TCR came from a human donor in good health. Sequenced: blood. This chain joins TRBV5-5 to TRBJ2-7, and perhaps TRBD1 as D gene, on 5 matching bases. The nucleotide sequence is TGTGCCAGCAGCTTGGCGCAGGGCAACCAGGACGAGCAGTACTTC. The translation is CASSLAQGNQDEQYF.